This T cell receptor beta chain was retrieved from a study of shared clonotypes between healthy human individuals. At the level of the study: The study used three CD4 naive, three CD4 memory, two CD8 naive and one CD8 memory plate per donor.

Sequencing was performed with immunoSEQ multiplex PCR; in TCRdb, only in-frame clones are kept and a portion is missing. The table has more than 900,000 clones, more than 75% seen once; the top ten hold 0.6% to 0.75%. The material sequenced was memory CD4+ T cells from PBMCs. The sample's subset: CD45RA-negative fraction. This TCR came from a man aged 18 to 35 in good health. Some clones in this sample may be carry-over from other donors' samples.

In nucleotides, the CDR3 is TGTGCCAGCAGCCCCGTAAGAGAGACCCAGTACTTC. Protein product: CASSPVRETQYF. The rearrangement links TRBV28 to TRBJ2-5; D remains unclear. Germline lookup yields CDR1 MDHEN and CDR2 SYDVKM. CDR3 length: 12 residues. Trimming pared 6 bases from V and 4 bases from J, leaving 9 bases between.